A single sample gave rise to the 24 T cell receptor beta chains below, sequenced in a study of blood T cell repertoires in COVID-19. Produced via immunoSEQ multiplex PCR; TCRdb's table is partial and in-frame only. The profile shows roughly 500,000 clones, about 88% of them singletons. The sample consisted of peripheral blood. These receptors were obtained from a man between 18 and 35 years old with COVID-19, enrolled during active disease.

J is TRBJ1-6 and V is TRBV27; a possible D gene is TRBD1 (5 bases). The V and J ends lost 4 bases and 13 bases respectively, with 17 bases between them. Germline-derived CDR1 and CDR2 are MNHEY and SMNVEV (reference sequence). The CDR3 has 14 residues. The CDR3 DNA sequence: TGTGCCAGCAGTTCGAGCGGGACCCTAGGGCCCCTCCACTTT. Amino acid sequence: CASSSSGTLGPLHF.

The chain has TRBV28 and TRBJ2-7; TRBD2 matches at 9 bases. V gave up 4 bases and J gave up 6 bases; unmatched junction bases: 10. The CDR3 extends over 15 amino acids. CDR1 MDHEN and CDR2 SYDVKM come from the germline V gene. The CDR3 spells CASSSRSGSFSEQYF. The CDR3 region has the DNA TGTGCCAGCAGTTCCCGTAGCGGGAGTTTCAGCGAGCAGTACTTC.

The CDR3 sequence is CASSLGSSGANVLTF. Here the CDR3 DNA reads TGTGCCAGCAGCTTGGGGAGCTCTGGGGCCAACGTCCTGACTTTC. The chain links TRBV7-9 to TRBJ2-6, with a tentative D call TRBD2 (5 bases). Germline V lookup: CDR1 SEHNR, CDR2 FQNEAQ (reference sequence). The CDR3 has 15 residues. The V end was cut by 3 bases, the J end by 0 bases, with 6 bases between.

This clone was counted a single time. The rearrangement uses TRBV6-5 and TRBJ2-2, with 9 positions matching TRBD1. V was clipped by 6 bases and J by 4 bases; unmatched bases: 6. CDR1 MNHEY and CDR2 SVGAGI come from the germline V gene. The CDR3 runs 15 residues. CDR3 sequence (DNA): TGTGCCAGCAGGTCCACGGACAGGGGCACCGGGGAGCTGTTTTTT. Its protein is CASRSTDRGTGELFF.

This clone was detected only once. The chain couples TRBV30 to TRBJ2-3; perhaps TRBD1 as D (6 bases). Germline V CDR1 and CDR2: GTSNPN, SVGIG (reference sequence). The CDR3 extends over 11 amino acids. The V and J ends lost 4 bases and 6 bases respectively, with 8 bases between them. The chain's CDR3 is CAWNRADTQYF. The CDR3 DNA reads TGTGCCTGGAACAGGGCCGATACGCAGTATTTT.

The CDR3 nucleotides are TGTGCCAGCAGATCAGGCGGAGGGAACACCGGGGAGCTGTTTTTT. The encoded protein is CASRSGGGNTGELFF. The rearrangement uses TRBV6-5 and TRBJ2-2; tentatively, D is TRBD2 (5 bases). With 6 bases removed from V and 1 base from J, the gap between germline ends came to 12 bases. The CDR3 consists of 15 residues. CDR1 and CDR2 (germline): MNHEY, SVGAGI.

The CDR3 DNA follows: TGTGCCACCCAATCCGGGACAGGGTCCTACAATGAGCAGTTCTTC. The encoded protein is CATQSGTGSYNEQFF. This sequence joins TRBV28 and TRBJ2-1, with 9 bases that match TRBD1. CDR3 length equals 15 residues. From germline, CDR1 is MDHEN and CDR2 SYDVKM. The V segment lost 10 bases and the J segment 1 base; nucleotides outside the gene matches: 8.

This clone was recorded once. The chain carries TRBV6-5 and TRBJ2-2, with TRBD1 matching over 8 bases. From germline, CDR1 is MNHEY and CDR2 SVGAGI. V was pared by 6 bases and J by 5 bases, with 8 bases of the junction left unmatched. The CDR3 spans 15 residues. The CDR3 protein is CASSSDRGWTGELFF. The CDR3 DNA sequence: TGTGCCAGCAGCTCCGACAGGGGCTGGACCGGGGAGCTGTTTTTT.

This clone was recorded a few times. This CDR3 reads CASSVADRVINSPLHF. In nucleotides, the CDR3 is TGTGCCAGCAGCGTAGCGGACAGGGTAATAAATTCACCCCTCCACTTT. The genes are TRBV9 and TRBJ1-6, with TRBD1 identical over 8 bases. The CDR3 totals 16 residues. Unmatched junction bases numbered 6, after V lost 0 bases and J lost 7 bases. The V gene's germline CDR1 is SGDLS and CDR2 YYNGEE.

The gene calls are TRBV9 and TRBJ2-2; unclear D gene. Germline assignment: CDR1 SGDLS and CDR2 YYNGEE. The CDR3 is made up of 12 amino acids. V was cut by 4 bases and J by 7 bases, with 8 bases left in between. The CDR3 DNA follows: TGTGCCAGCAGCCCTCACTTCGGGGAGCTGTTTTTT. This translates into CASSPHFGELFF.

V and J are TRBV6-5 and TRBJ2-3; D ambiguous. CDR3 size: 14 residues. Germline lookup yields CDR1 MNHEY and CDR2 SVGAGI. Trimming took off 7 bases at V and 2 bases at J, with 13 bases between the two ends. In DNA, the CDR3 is TGTGCCAGCAAAGACTTAATGGTCACAGATACGCAGTATTTT. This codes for CASKDLMVTDTQYF.

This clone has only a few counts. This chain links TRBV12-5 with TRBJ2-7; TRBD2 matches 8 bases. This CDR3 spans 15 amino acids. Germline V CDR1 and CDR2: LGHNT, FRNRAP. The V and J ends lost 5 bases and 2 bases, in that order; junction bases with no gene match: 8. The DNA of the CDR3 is TGTGCTAGTGGTGTGTCGGCGGGAGGAGCCTACGAGCAGTACTTC. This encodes CASGVSAGGAYEQYF. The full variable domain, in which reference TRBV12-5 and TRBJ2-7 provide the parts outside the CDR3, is DARVTQTPRHKVTEMGQEVTMRCQPILGHNTVFWYRQTMMQGLELLAYFRNRAPLDDSGMPKDRFSAEMPDATLATLKIQPSEPRDSAVYFCASGVSAGGAYEQYFGPGTRLTVT.

DNA of the CDR3: TGTGCCAGCAGCGTAGGAGGGACTATCACCGGGGAGCTGTTTTTT. It specifies CASSVGGTITGELFF. The chain combines TRBV9 with TRBJ2-2; TRBD2 aligns across 7 bases. Unmatched junction bases numbered 3, after V lost 0 bases and J lost 4 bases. CDR1 SGDLS and CDR2 YYNGEE come from the germline V gene. The CDR3 is 15 residues long.

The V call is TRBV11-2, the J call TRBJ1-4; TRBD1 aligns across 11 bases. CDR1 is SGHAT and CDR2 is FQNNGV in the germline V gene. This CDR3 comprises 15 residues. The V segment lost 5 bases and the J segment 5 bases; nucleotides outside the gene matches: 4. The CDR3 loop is CASSAGTGGNEKLFF. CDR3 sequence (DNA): TGTGCCAGCAGCGCGGGGACAGGGGGAAATGAAAAACTGTTTTTT.

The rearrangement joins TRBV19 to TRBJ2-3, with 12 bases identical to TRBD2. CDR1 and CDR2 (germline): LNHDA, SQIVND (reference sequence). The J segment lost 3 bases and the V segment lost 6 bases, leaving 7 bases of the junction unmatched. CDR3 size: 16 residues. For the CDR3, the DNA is TGTGCCAGTAGGCTCTCTAGCGGGAGGGGAACAGATACGCAGTATTTT. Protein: CASRLSSGRGTDTQYF.

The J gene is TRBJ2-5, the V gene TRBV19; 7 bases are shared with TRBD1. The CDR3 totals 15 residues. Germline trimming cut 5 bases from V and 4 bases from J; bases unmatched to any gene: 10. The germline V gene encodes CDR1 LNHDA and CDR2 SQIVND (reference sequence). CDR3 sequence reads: CASSPLTGSGETQYF. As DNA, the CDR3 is TGTGCCAGTAGTCCTCTGACAGGGTCGGGAGAGACCCAGTACTTC. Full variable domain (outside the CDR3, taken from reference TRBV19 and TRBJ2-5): DGGITQSPKYLFRKEGQNVTLSCEQNLNHDAMYWYRQDPGQGLRLIYYSQIVNDFQKGDIAEGYSVSREKKESFPLTVTSAQKNPTAFYLCASSPLTGSGETQYFGPGTRLLVL.

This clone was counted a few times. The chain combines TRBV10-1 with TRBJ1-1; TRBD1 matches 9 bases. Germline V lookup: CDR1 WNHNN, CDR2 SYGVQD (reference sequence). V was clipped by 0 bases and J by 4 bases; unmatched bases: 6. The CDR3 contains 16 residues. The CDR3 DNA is TGCGCCAGCAGTGAGTCGATGGGACAGGGCCCCACTGAAGCTTTCTTT. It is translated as CASSESMGQGPTEAFF.

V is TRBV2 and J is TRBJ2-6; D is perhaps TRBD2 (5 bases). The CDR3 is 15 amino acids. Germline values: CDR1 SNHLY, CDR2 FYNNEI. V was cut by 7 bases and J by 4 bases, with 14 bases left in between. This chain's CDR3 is CASIPGVTGANVLTF. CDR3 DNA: TGTGCCAGCATTCCCGGGGTAACGGGGGCCAACGTCCTGACTTTC.

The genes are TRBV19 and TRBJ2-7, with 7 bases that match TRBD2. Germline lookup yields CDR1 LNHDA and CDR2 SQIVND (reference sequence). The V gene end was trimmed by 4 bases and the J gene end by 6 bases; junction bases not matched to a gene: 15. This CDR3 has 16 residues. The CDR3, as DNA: TGTGCCAGTAGTAGGGGCGGGAGAGGTAACACACGCGAGCAGTACTTC. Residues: CASSRGGRGNTREQYF. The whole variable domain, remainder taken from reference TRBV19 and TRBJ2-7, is DGGITQSPKYLFRKEGQNVTLSCEQNLNHDAMYWYRQDPGQGLRLIYYSQIVNDFQKGDIAEGYSVSREKKESFPLTVTSAQKNPTAFYLCASSRGGRGNTREQYFGPGTRLTVT.

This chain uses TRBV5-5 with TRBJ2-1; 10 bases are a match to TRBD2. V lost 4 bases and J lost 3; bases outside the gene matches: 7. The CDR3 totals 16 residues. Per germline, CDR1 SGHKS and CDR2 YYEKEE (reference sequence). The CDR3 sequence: CASSSFSGGLYNEQFF. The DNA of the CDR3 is TGTGCCAGCAGCAGCTTTAGCGGGGGGCTCTACAATGAGCAGTTCTTC. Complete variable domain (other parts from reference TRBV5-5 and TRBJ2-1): DAGVTQSPTHLIKTRGQQVTLRCSPISGHKSVSWYQQVLGQGPQFIFQYYEKEERGRGNFPDRFSARQFPNYSSELNVNALLLGDSALYLCASSSFSGGLYNEQFFGPGTRLTVL.

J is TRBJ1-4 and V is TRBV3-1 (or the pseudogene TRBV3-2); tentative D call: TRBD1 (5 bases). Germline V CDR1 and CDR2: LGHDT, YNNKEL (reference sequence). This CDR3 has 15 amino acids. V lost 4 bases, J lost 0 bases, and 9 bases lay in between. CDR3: CASSRGGATNEKLFF. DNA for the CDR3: TGTGCCAGCAGCCGGGGGGGGGCAACTAATGAAAAACTGTTTTTT.

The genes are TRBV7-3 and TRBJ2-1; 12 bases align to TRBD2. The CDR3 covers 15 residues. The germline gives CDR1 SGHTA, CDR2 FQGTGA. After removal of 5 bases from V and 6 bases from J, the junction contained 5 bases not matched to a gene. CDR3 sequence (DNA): TGTGCCAGCAGCGTCGGACTAGCGGGACTCAATGAGCAGTTCTTC. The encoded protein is CASSVGLAGLNEQFF.

The CDR3 region has the DNA TGTGCCAGCAGCCGACGACGGGACAGTTATCAGCCCCAGCATTTT. This sequence encodes CASSRRRDSYQPQHF. The V gene is TRBV6-5, the J gene TRBJ1-5; 7 bases are shared with TRBD1. This CDR3 is built from 15 residues. Germline assignment: CDR1 MNHEY and CDR2 SVGAGI. Trimming took 6 bases from V and 5 from J; bases not matched to a gene: 10.

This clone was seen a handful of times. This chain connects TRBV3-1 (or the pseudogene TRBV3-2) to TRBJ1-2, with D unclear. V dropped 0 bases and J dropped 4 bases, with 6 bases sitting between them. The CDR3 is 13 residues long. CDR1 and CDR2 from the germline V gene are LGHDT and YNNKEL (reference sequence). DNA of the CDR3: TGTGCCAGCAGCCAAGACGTCGTCTATGGCTACACCTTC. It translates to CASSQDVVYGYTF.